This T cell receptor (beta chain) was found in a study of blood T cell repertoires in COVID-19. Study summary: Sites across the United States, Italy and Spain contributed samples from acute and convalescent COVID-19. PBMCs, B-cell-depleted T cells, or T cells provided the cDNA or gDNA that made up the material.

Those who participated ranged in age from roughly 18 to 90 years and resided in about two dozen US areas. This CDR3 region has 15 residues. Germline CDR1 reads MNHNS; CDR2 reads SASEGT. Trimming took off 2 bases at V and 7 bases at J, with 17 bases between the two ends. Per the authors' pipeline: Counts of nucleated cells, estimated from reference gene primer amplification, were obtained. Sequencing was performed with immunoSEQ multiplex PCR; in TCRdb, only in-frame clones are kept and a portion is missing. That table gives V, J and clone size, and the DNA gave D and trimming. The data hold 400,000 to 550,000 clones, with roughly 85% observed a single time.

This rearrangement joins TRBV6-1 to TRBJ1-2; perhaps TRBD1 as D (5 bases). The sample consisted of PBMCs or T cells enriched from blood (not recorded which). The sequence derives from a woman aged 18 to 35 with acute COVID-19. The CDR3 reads CASSEMGPGGGGYTF. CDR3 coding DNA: TGTGCCAGCAGTGAAATGGGGCCCGGCGGCGGTGGCTACACCTTC.